A single sample is the source of the 29 T cell receptor beta chains below, sequenced in a study of blood T cell repertoires in COVID-19. Sequencing used immunoSEQ multiplex PCR; TCRdb keeps in-frame clones, though not all of them. This sample has around 50,000 clones, with 75% to 85% found just once. Sequenced sample: peripheral blood. The receptors were gathered from a middle-aged man with acute or convalescent COVID-19.

The chain has TRBV4-1 and TRBJ2-7, with 7 bases lining up with TRBD2. The CDR3 consists of 16 residues. Germline CDR1 MGHRA, CDR2 YSYEKL. Losses at the gene ends were 2 bases for V and 0 bases for J; bases not matched to a gene: 7. CDR3 nucleotides: TGCGCCAGCAGCCAAAGTCGGGGAGGGAGCTCCTACGAGCAGTACTTC. Its protein is CASSQSRGGSSYEQYF.

This clone was observed once. The chain joins TRBV5-1 to TRBJ2-3; TRBD1 might be the D (6 bases). Germline assignment: CDR1 SGHRS and CDR2 YFSETQ. The ends were cut back, 4 bases at V and 5 bases at J, with 14 bases in the middle. The CDR3 extends over 14 amino acids. The CDR3 DNA is TGCGCCAGCAGCCTAGAAACAGGGAAAGATACGCAGTATTTT. The encoded protein is CASSLETGKDTQYF.

V and J are TRBV7-3 and TRBJ2-5; TRBD2 is a possible D gene (7 bases). Trimming pared 6 bases from V and 4 bases from J, leaving 18 bases between. Germline V gene lookup returns CDR1 SGHTA and CDR2 FQGTGA. The CDR3 has 15 amino acids. The CDR3 bases are TGTGCCAGCAGTAAGGTCGGGGGGCAGCTAGAGACCCAGTACTTC. Amino acids: CASSKVGGQLETQYF. Full variable domain (missing parts from reference TRBV7-3 and TRBJ2-5): GAGVSQTPSNKVTEKGKYVELRCDPISGHTALYWYRQSLGQGPEFLIYFQGTGAADDSGLPNDRFFAVRPEGSVSTLKIQRTERGDSAVYLCASSKVGGQLETQYFGPGTRLLVL.

The rearrangement uses TRBV5-1 and TRBJ1-2, with D possibly TRBD1 on 6 matching bases. V lost 5 bases and J lost 5, with 16 bases in between. The germline V gene has CDR1 SGHRS and CDR2 YFSETQ. CDR3 length: 14 residues. In nucleotides, the CDR3 is TGCGCCAGCAGTTCAGGGGACAACATGTATGGCTACACCTTC. It is translated as CASSSGDNMYGYTF.

Sample share makes this clone medium-sized. The chain combines TRBV4-1 with TRBJ1-1, with D tentatively TRBD1 (5 bases). Germline V gene sequence: CDR1 MGHRA, CDR2 YSYEKL. V lost 0 bases and J lost 4, with 9 bases in between. The CDR3 length is 14 residues. DNA of the CDR3: TGCGCCAGCAGCCAAGACCAGGGCGTCACTGAAGCTTTCTTT. This translates into CASSQDQGVTEAFF.

The chain is built from TRBV29-1 and TRBJ1-5; the D gene is possibly TRBD1 (5 bases). The CDR3 runs 14 residues. Trimming left V 5 bases short and J 4 bases short, with 15 bases between. CDR1 is SQVTM, CDR2 ANQGSEA, per germline. The CDR3 region is CSVSLGRVNQPQHF. The DNA for the CDR3 is TGCAGCGTTAGCTTAGGCAGGGTAAATCAGCCCCAGCATTTT.

CDR3 in DNA: TGTGCCAGCAGTCGCCCGGACAGGGGCTCAGATACGCAGTATTTT. Amino acid sequence: CASSRPDRGSDTQYF. The rearrangement links TRBV6-6 to TRBJ2-3; 9 bases are shared with TRBD1. V trimming: 5 bases; J trimming: 4 bases; junction bases outside the gene matches: 7. Germline CDR1 and CDR2: MNHNY and SVGAGI (reference sequence). There are 15 residues in the CDR3.

J is TRBJ2-1 and V is TRBV10-3; 10 positions agree with TRBD1. Germline-derived CDR1 and CDR2 are ENHRY and SYGVKD. The CDR3 runs 15 residues. V gave up 3 bases and J gave up 9 bases; unmatched junction bases: 8. The CDR3 here is CAISEGQGDYTEQFF. The CDR3 DNA reads as TGTGCCATCAGTGAAGGACAGGGGGACTATACTGAGCAGTTCTTC.

The V gene is TRBV6-1, the J gene TRBJ1-2; no definite D call. The CDR3 is 12 amino acids. V was shortened by 3 bases and J by 5 bases, with 7 bases between the two germline ends. Germline CDR1 and CDR2: MNHNS and SASEGT. CDR3 bases: TGTGCCAGCAGTGACCCCCAATATGGCTACACCTTC. It is translated as CASSDPQYGYTF.

This chain links TRBV4-1 with TRBJ1-6; 9 nucleotides match TRBD1. Germline V gives CDR1 MGHRA, CDR2 YSYEKL. This CDR3 region has 15 residues. The V gene end was trimmed by 6 bases and the J gene end by 8 bases; junction bases not matched to a gene: 8. CDR3 bases: TGCGCCAGCAGTGAGCGGGACAGGGATTATTCACCCCTCCACTTT. Protein sequence: CASSERDRDYSPLHF.

In nucleotides, the CDR3 is TGTGCCAGCAGCTCGGCACAGGGTGGACGAGAGACCCAGTACTTC. It yields the protein CASSSAQGGRETQYF. The gene calls are TRBV5-4 and TRBJ2-5, with D maybe TRBD1 (6 bases). V was cut by 3 bases and J by 4 bases, with 16 bases left in between. This CDR3 has 15 residues. CDR1 and CDR2 (germline): SGHNT, YYREEE (reference sequence).

The CDR3 nucleotides read TGTGCCAGCAGCATCGTTGGGGACAGCTCCTACGAGCAGTACTTC. It encodes CASSIVGDSSYEQYF. The rearrangement links TRBV7-2 to TRBJ2-7; 7 bases map to TRBD1. CDR1 is SGHTA, CDR2 FQGNSA, per germline. This CDR3 has 15 residues. The junction had 7 bases not matched to a gene; V was cut back by 5 bases and J by 0 bases.

This chain connects TRBV10-3 to TRBJ2-7; a weak D match, TRBD2 (6 bases). V dropped 1 base and J dropped 4 bases, with 17 bases sitting between them. The CDR3 loop spans 16 amino acids. From germline, CDR1 is ENHRY and CDR2 SYGVKD. CDR3 in amino acids: CAISEWGDWESYEQYF. The CDR3 DNA reads TGTGCCATCAGTGAGTGGGGGGACTGGGAGTCGTACGAGCAGTACTTC.

CDR3 bases: TGCGCCAGCTTGCTGGGGGAGGGCACTGAAGCTTTCTTT. Residues: CASLLGEGTEAFF. The chain combines TRBV5-1 with TRBJ1-1, with D possibly matching TRBD1 (5 bases). Germline V lookup: CDR1 SGHRS, CDR2 YFSETQ. The CDR3 sequence is 13 residues long. V was pared by 7 bases and J by 4 bases, with 14 bases between. Complete variable domain (other parts from reference TRBV5-1 and TRBJ1-1): KAGVTQTPRYLIKTRGQQVTLSCSPISGHRSVSWYQQTPGQGLQFLFEYFSETQRNKGNFPGRFSGRQFSNSRSEMNVSTLELGDSALYLCASLLGEGTEAFFGQGTRLTVV.

The chain links TRBV19 to TRBJ2-7; possible D gene TRBD2, 5 bases. V was trimmed by 5 bases and J by 6 bases, leaving 17 bases between them. The CDR3 is 14 amino acids. Germline-derived CDR1 and CDR2 are LNHDA and SQIVND (reference sequence). The CDR3 reads CASSQTHPRGEQYF. For the CDR3, the DNA is TGTGCCAGTAGTCAAACACACCCCCGGGGCGAGCAGTACTTC.

This clone was seen once. The genes are TRBV6-2 or TRBV6-3 and TRBJ1-5, with 8 bases lining up with TRBD1. The CDR3 is made up of 18 amino acids. From germline, CDR1 is MNHEY and CDR2 SVGEGT. J was trimmed by 7 bases and V by 5 bases; bases with no gene match: 19. CDR3 sequence: CASSTRLADREAIQPQHF. The CDR3 coding sequence is TGTGCCAGCAGTACCCGCCTGGCGGACAGGGAGGCCATCCAGCCCCAGCATTTT.

The gene calls are TRBV3-1 (or the pseudogene TRBV3-2) and TRBJ2-3; TRBD2 matches at 10 bases. Germline V gene sequence: CDR1 LGHDT, CDR2 YNNKEL (reference sequence). The CDR3 has 15 residues. V lost 3 bases, J lost 2 bases, and 2 bases stayed unmatched. The CDR3 is CASSHSGGITDTQYF. Here the CDR3 DNA reads TGTGCCAGCAGCCATAGCGGGGGGATCACAGATACGCAGTATTTT.

The gene calls are TRBV2 and TRBJ2-5; weak D call: TRBD2 (6 bases). There are 15 residues in the CDR3. The germline V gene encodes CDR1 SNHLY and CDR2 FYNNEI. V was pared by 4 bases and J by 2 bases, with 14 bases between. CDR3 sequence reads: CASSVMGLRQETQYF. The CDR3 coding sequence is TGTGCCAGCAGTGTAATGGGACTCCGACAAGAGACCCAGTACTTC.

V usage is TRBV27 and J usage is TRBJ1-3; maybe TRBD1 (6 bases). Germline CDR1 and CDR2: MNHEY and SMNVEV (reference sequence). Trimming left V 5 bases short and J 0 bases short, with 14 bases between. The CDR3 extends over 16 amino acids. CDR3 sequence: CASSPLKGHSGNTIYF. Here the CDR3 DNA reads TGTGCCAGCAGTCCTTTAAAGGGACACTCTGGAAACACCATATATTTT.

This clone was counted a single time. The chain combines TRBV4-3 with TRBJ1-2; weak D call: TRBD1 (5 bases). The ends were cut back, 0 bases at V and 7 bases at J, with 18 bases in the middle. This CDR3 has 16 amino acids. Germline V gene data show CDR1 as LGHNA and CDR2 as YSLEER. CDR3 nucleotide sequence: TGCGCCAGCAGCCAAGAGAGCGCGGCAGGGAATAGTGGCTACACCTTC. As protein: CASSQESAAGNSGYTF.

This rearrangement joins TRBV4-3 to TRBJ1-2; D is possibly TRBD1 (6 bases). V lost 6 bases to trimming and J lost 6 bases, with 20 bases between them. Looked up from germline, CDR1 is LGHNA and CDR2 is YSLEER. The CDR3 has 15 residues. CDR3: CASRQGREGPNGYTF. The CDR3 DNA is TGCGCCAGCAGACAGGGACGGGAGGGGCCCAATGGCTACACCTTC.

This clone was picked up one time. V usage is TRBV27 and J usage is TRBJ2-7; D gene uncertain. CDR3 size: 14 residues. The germline V and J ends were trimmed by 8 bases and 1 base, with 15 bases remaining between them. Germline assignment: CDR1 MNHEY and CDR2 SMNVEV (reference sequence). CDR3 loop: CASAWVSRSYEQYF. DNA of the CDR3: TGTGCCAGCGCGTGGGTCTCCAGGTCCTACGAGCAGTACTTC.

V and J are TRBV2 and TRBJ1-2; D not resolved. Germline V gene sequence: CDR1 SNHLY, CDR2 FYNNEI. The V end lost 1 base, the J end lost 7 bases, and 7 bases lay between the germline ends. This CDR3 contains 12 residues. DNA of the CDR3: TGTGCCAGCAGTGAAGTCCGCGGTGGCTACACCTTC. Its protein product is CASSEVRGGYTF.

CDR3 in amino acids: CAWSALVDSTGNTIYF. The CDR3 DNA sequence: TGTGCCTGGAGTGCGCTAGTAGACAGCACTGGAAACACCATATATTTT. V usage is TRBV30 and J usage is TRBJ1-3; TRBD1 is a possible D gene (5 bases). Per the germline V gene, CDR1 is GTSNPN and CDR2 is SVGIG (reference sequence). Trimming took off 1 base at V and 2 bases at J, with 15 bases between the two ends. This CDR3 is built from 16 residues.

This clone was counted between two and nine times. The rearrangement links TRBV29-1 to TRBJ1-2, with TRBD1 as a possible D gene (6 bases). Trimming removed 6 bases at V and 2 bases at J, with 16 bases between. Germline V gene lookup returns CDR1 SQVTM and CDR2 ANQGSEA. The CDR3 contains 14 residues. CDR3 protein: CSVYAEGGNYGYTF. The CDR3 nucleotides read TGCAGCGTCTATGCTGAAGGGGGAAACTATGGCTACACCTTC.

This chain uses TRBV12-3 or TRBV12-4 with TRBJ1-2; perhaps TRBD1 as D (6 bases). V lost 7 bases to trimming and J lost 7 bases, with 13 bases between them. There are 12 residues in the CDR3. This CDR3 reads CASTIGGRGYTF. The CDR3 DNA is TGTGCCAGCACTATAGGGGGACGTGGCTACACCTTC.

In this sample, this clone turned up once. This CDR3 is CASSYIAGQETQYF. The DNA for the CDR3 is TGTGCCAGCAGTTATATAGCGGGACAAGAGACCCAGTACTTC. This rearrangement joins TRBV2 to TRBJ2-5; the match to TRBD2 covers 8 bases. There are 14 residues in the CDR3. Germline V lookup: CDR1 SNHLY, CDR2 FYNNEI. With 5 bases clipped from V and 2 bases from J, the junction kept 4 bases outside the gene matches. The full variable domain, in which reference TRBV2 and TRBJ2-5 provide the parts outside the CDR3, is EPEVTQTPSHQVTQMGQEVILRCVPISNHLYFYWYRQILGQKVEFLVSFYNNEISEKSEIFDDQFSVERPDGSNFTLKIRSTKLEDSAMYFCASSYIAGQETQYFGPGTRLLVL.

This chain links TRBV3-1 (or the pseudogene TRBV3-2) with TRBJ1-2; possible D gene TRBD1, 6 bases. The V gene's germline CDR1 is LGHDT and CDR2 YNNKEL (reference sequence). The CDR3 loop spans 15 amino acids. Trimming took off 5 bases at V and 7 bases at J, with 20 bases between the two ends. The CDR3 DNA sequence: TGTGCCAGCAGCTTCCGGGACAAGGGACGGGGTGGCTACACCTTC. It codes for CASSFRDKGRGGYTF.

The chain joins TRBV6-5 to TRBJ1-6, with D perhaps TRBD1 (6 bases). Trimming cost V 6 bases and J 6 bases, with 9 bases left between them. The CDR3 length is 13 residues. From germline, CDR1 is MNHEY and CDR2 SVGAGI. The CDR3 reads CASSSRGNSPLHF. The CDR3 DNA is TGTGCCAGCAGCTCCAGGGGTAATTCACCCCTCCACTTT.